This T cell receptor beta chain was recovered during a study of OX40 agonist ivuxolimab in advanced cancers. The germline gives CDR1 LNHDA, CDR2 SQIVND (reference sequence). V lost 3 bases to trimming and J lost 8 bases, with 16 bases between them. The CDR3 is 14 residues long. Clones were read by immunoSEQ multiplex PCR, and TCRdb kept only the in-frame ones, dropping some. This sample has about 15,000 clones; approximately 88% occur once, and the top ten carry around 64%. On this clone itself: The antigen is unknown.

If patients had autoimmune disease history or systemic immunosuppression, they were excluded. Overall study findings and caveats: Several nonresponders also turned out to have low normalized T-cell clonal expansion.

The chain is built from TRBV19 and TRBJ1-2; D gene ambiguous. The sequences come from CD4+ or CD8+ T cells sorted from blood, collected in a trial of the OX40 agonist ivuxolimab. This TCR came from an adult with an advanced solid tumor such as melanoma, head and neck, liver or kidney cancer. In DNA form, the CDR3 reads TGTGCCAGTAGTATCAGGCGGCGGGCAGACGGCTACACCTTC. Encoded protein: CASSIRRRADGYTF.